What follows is one T cell receptor beta chain and its context. The antigen is not known. Vbeta (60) and Jbeta (13) primers were used in the PCR. Profiling relied on immunoSEQ multiplex PCR, and the TCRdb table lists in-frame clones only, not all of them. The sample records about 240,000 clones, around 80% being singletons. The sample comes from a study of cytomegalovirus exposure and HLA in healthy donors. The study, taken as a whole, reports: DRB1 had the most TCR associations and HLA-C the fewest, a later analysis found, with rates varying by HLA locus.

The V gene end was trimmed by 5 bases and the J gene end by 5 bases; junction bases not matched to a gene: 6. The CDR3 contains 14 residues. The germline CDR1 and CDR2 sequences are MNHNS and SASEGT. The material sequenced was PBMCs. This TCR was sampled from a boy younger than 18 in good health and CMV-seronegative. The J gene is TRBJ2-7, the V gene TRBV6-1; TRBD1 matches 10 bases. CDR3 protein: CASSKDRGQDEQYF. The CDR3 DNA reads as TGTGCCAGCAGTAAAGACAGGGGGCAGGACGAGCAGTACTTC.